The subject of this entry is one T cell receptor beta chain. Its matching antigen is unknown. This record belongs to a study of cytomegalovirus exposure and HLA in healthy donors. General study findings and limits: Clonal expansion was found to be greater in HLA-associated TCR beta chains than in equally common others in a later analysis. Segments of the TCR beta V type were, in most cases, productive about 87% or about 30% of the time in an earlier analysis. Listed as cytomegalovirus-associated were roughly 180 TCR beta chains.

The PCR employed 60 Vbeta primers together with 13 Jbeta primers. TCRdb's table, derived via immunoSEQ multiplex PCR, lists solely in-frame clones and lacks some. The table records roughly 160,000 clones, more than 70% of them present only once. Germline V gene data show CDR1 as LNHNV and CDR2 as YYDKDF (reference sequence). With 4 bases clipped from V and 9 bases from J, the junction kept 8 bases outside the gene matches. The CDR3 loop spans 13 amino acids. The chain employs TRBV15 and TRBJ1-1, with TRBD1 matching 7 bases. This TCR was recovered from a woman aged 40 to 50 in good health and CMV-seropositive. Source material: PBMCs. CDR3 sequence: CATSTGRGFKAFF. The DNA of the CDR3 is TGTGCCACCAGCACGGGCAGGGGGTTTAAAGCTTTCTTT.